This TCR beta chain was observed in a study of T cells expressing NK-cell markers. Looking at the study overall: Repertoire data for TCR beta were derived from sorted T cells (CD3+CD56+NKG2C+, CD3+CD56+NKG2C- and CD3+CD56-NKG2C+). The authors sequenced eight donors, of whom seven were HCMV-seropositive and one was seronegative.

Study-wide findings and caveats: The share of CD8+ T cells held by dominant NKG2C+ clonotypes was roughly 1.0-8% in roughly 6 donors.

Remarks on this clonotype: Its specificity is not known.

Germline CDR1 is MGHDK and CDR2 is SYGVNS. The CDR3 sequence is 19 residues long. TCRdb re-called the 5' RACE reads and shows each CDR3 protein once, DNA omitted. This sample's table reports about 300,000 distinct CDR3 sequences. This clonotype was sampled from a woman aged 18-69 years in good health. V is TRBV25-1 and J is TRBJ1-1. The sample was blood T cells: a sorted CD56 or NKG2C T cell subset, CD4+ or CD8+ T cells, or bulk PBMC T cells (not recorded which). CDR3 residues: CASSEYSALGRKMNTEAFF.